A single sample is the source of the 3 T cell receptor beta chains below, sequenced in a study of blood T cell repertoires in COVID-19. This table comes from immunoSEQ multiplex PCR, and its TCRdb copy is limited to in-frame clones, with some not included. This sample has 250,000 to 350,000 clones, with roughly 91% found just once. The sequencing input was PBMCs or T cells enriched from blood (not recorded which). All receptors come from a woman in her fifties or sixties in a cohort exposed to, infected with or recovered from COVID-19 (not recorded which).

This clone was detected only once. This chain connects TRBV19 to TRBJ2-3; D may be TRBD2 (5 bases). The CDR3 contains 13 residues. V gave up 6 bases and J gave up 5 bases, with 12 bases separating them. CDR1 and CDR2 from the germline V gene are LNHDA and SQIVND (reference sequence). Here the CDR3 reads CASSPGLRDTQYF. Here the CDR3 DNA reads TGTGCCAGTAGCCCCGGACTGCGAGATACGCAGTATTTT.

DNA of the CDR3: TGTGCCAGCAGCGGAGGGATTGTTTCCTACAATGAGCAGTTCTTC. Translated: CASSGGIVSYNEQFF. This chain links TRBV28 with TRBJ2-1; possibly TRBD2 for D (6 bases). The CDR3 consists of 15 residues. With 6 bases removed from V and 1 base from J, the gap between germline ends came to 13 bases. Germline V gene data show CDR1 as MDHEN and CDR2 as SYDVKM.

The chain joins TRBV2 to TRBJ2-1; D not resolved. This CDR3 is 14 amino acids long. Germline V gene data show CDR1 as SNHLY and CDR2 as FYNNEI. The ends were cut back, 7 bases at V and 5 bases at J, with 15 bases in the middle. The DNA of the CDR3 is TGTGCCAGCACCTTTGAGCGAACTAACAATGAGCAGTTCTTC. Protein sequence: CASTFERTNNEQFF.